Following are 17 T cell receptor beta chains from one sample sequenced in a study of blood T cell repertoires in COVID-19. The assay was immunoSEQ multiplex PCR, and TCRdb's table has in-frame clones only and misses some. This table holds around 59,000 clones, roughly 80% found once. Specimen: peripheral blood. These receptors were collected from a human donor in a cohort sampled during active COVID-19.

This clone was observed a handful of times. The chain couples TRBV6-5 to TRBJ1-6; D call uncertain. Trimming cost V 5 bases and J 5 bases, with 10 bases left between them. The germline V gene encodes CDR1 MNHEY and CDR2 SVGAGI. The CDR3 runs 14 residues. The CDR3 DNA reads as TGTGCCAGCAGTAAAAGCGGAAATAATTCACCCCTCCACTTT. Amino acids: CASSKSGNNSPLHF.

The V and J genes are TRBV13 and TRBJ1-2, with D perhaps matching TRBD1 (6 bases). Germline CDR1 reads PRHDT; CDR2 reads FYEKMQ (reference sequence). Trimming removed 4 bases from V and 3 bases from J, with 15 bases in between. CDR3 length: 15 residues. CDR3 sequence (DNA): TGTGCCAGCAGCTGGGGACACCCAGGTGACTATGGCTACACCTTC. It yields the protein CASSWGHPGDYGYTF.

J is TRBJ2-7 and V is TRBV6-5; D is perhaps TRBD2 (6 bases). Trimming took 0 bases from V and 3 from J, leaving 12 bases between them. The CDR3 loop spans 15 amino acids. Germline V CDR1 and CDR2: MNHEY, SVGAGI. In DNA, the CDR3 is TGTGCCAGCAGTTACTCCGGTTGGAGGGACTACGAGCAGTACTTC. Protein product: CASSYSGWRDYEQYF.

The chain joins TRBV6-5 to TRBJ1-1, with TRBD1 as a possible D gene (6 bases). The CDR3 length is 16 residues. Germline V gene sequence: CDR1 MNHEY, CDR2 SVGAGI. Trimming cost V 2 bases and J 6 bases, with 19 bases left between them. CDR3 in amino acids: CASSYTRGGSRAEAFF. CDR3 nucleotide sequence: TGTGCCAGCAGTTACACTAGGGGGGGGAGTAGAGCTGAAGCTTTCTTT.

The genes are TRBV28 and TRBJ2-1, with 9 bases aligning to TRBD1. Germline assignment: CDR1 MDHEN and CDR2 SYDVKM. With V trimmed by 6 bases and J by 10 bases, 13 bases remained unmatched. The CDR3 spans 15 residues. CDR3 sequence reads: CASRQLGTGLMEQFF. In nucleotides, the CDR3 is TGTGCCAGCAGACAGTTAGGGACAGGGCTGATGGAGCAGTTCTTC.

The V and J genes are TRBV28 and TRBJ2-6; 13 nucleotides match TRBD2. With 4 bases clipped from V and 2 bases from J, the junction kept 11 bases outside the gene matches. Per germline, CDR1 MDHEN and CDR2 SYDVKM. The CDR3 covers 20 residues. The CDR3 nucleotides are TGTGCCAGCAGTTCTCCCCGGACTAGCGGGAGAATAACTGGGGCCAACGTCCTGACTTTC. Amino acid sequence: CASSSPRTSGRITGANVLTF.

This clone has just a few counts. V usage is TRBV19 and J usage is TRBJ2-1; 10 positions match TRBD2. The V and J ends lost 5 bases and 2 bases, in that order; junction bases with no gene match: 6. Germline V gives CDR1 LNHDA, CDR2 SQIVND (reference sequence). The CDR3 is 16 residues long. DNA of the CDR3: TGTGCCAGTAGTTTAGCGGGAGGAAGGCCCTACAATGAGCAGTTCTTC. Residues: CASSLAGGRPYNEQFF.

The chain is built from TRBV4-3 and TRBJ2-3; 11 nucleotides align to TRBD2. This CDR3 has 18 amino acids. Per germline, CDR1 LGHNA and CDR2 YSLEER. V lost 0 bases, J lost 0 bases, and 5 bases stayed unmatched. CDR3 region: CASSQDLAGGTSTDTQYF. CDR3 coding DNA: TGCGCCAGCAGCCAAGATCTAGCGGGAGGCACTAGCACAGATACGCAGTATTTT.

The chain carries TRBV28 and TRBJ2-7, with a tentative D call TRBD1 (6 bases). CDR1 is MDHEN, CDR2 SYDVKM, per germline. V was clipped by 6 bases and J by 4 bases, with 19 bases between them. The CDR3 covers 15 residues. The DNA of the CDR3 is TGTGCCAGCAGCAGTATCATCCAGACAGGTTACGAGCAGTACTTC. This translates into CASSSIIQTGYEQYF.

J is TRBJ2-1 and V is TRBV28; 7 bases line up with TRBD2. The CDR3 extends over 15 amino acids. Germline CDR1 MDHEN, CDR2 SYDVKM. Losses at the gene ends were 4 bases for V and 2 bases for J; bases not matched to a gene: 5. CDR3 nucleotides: TGTGCCAGCAGTTCCAGCGGGGTGGCCTACAATGAGCAGTTCTTC. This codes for CASSSSGVAYNEQFF.

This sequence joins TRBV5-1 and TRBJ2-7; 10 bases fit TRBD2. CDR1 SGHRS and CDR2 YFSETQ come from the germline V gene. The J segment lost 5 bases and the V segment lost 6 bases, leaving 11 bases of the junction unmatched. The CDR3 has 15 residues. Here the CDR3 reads CASTSGRAGDHEQYF. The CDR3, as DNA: TGCGCCAGCACGAGCGGGAGGGCCGGTGACCACGAGCAGTACTTC.

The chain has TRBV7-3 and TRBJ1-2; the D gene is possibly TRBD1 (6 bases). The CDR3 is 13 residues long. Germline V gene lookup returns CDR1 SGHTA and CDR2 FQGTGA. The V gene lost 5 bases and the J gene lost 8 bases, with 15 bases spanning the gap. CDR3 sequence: CASSPRGGGGYTF. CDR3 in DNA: TGTGCCAGCAGCCCTAGGGGGGGCGGCGGCTACACCTTC.

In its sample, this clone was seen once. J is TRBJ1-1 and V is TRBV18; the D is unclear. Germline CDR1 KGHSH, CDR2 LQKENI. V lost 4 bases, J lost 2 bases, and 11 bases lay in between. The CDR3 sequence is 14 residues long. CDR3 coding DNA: TGTGCCAGCTCACAAATTAGTCGCAACACTGAAGCTTTCTTT. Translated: CASSQISRNTEAFF.

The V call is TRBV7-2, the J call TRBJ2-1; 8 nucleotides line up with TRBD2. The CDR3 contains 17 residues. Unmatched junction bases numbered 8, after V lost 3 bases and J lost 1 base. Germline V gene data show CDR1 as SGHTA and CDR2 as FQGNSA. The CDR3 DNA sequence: TGTGCCAGCAGCTTCTCGCCTAGCGGGTATTCCTACAATGAGCAGTTCTTC. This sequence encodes CASSFSPSGYSYNEQFF. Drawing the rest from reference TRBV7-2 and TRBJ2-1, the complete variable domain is GAGVSQSPSNKVTEKGKDVELRCDPISGHTALYWYRQSLGQGLEFLIYFQGNSAPDKSGLPSDRFSAERTGGSVSTLTIQRTQQEDSAVYLCASSFSPSGYSYNEQFFGPGTRLTVL.

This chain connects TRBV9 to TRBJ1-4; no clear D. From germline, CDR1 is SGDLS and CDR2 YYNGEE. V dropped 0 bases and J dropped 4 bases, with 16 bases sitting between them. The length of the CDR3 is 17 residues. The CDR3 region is CASSVAPINEFNEKLFF. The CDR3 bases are TGTGCCAGCAGCGTAGCCCCCATTAACGAGTTTAATGAAAAACTGTTTTTT.

The CDR3 reads CASSSSRGQGGEQFF. The DNA for the CDR3 is TGTGCCAGCAGCTCCTCACGCGGACAGGGGGGTGAGCAGTTCTTC. J is TRBJ2-1 and V is TRBV11-3; TRBD1 agrees at 10 bases. This CDR3 region has 15 residues. The V and J ends lost 4 bases and 9 bases, in that order; junction bases with no gene match: 9. Germline V gene data show CDR1 as SGHNT and CDR2 as YENEEA.

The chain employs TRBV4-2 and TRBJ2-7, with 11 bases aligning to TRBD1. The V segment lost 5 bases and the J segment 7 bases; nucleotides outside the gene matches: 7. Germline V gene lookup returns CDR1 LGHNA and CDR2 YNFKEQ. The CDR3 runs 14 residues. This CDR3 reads CASSNPGTGGEQYF. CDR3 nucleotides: TGTGCCAGCAGCAACCCCGGGACAGGGGGTGAGCAGTACTTC.